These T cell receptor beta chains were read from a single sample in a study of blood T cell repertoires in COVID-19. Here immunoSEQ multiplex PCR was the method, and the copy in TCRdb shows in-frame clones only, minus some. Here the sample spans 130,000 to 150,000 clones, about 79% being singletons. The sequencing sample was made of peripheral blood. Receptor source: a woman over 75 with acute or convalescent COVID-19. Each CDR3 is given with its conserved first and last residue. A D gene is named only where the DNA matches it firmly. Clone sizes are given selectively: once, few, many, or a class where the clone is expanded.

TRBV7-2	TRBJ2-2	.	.	CASSLGPSNTGELFF	TGTGCCAGCAGCTTAGGGCCATCGAACACCGGGGAGCTGTTTTTT
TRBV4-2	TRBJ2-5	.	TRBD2	CASSQVAGGSQETQYF	TGTGCCAGCAGCCAAGTAGCGGGGGGGAGTCAAGAGACCCAGTACTTC
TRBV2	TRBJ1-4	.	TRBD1	CASSSQGAVEKLFF	TGTGCCAGCAGCTCACAGGGGGCTGTTGAAAAACTGTTTTTT
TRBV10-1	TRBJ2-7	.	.	CARQRDYYEQYF	TGCGCCAGGCAGAGAGACTACTACGAGCAGTACTTC
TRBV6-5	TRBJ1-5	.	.	CASSVYSNQPQHF	TGTGCCAGCAGCGTCTATAGCAATCAGCCCCAGCATTTT
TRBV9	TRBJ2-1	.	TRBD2	CASSVVAGGSYNEQFF	TGTGCCAGCAGCGTAGTAGCGGGGGGCTCCTACAATGAGCAGTTCTTC
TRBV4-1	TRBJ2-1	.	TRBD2	CASSPSAGEFFDEQFF	TGCGCCAGCAGCCCCTCGGCGGGGGAATTTTTCGATGAGCAGTTCTTC
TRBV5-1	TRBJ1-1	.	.	CASRNRQAYTEAFF	TGCGCCAGCCGAAATCGACAGGCTTACACTGAAGCTTTCTTT
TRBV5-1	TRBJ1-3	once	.	CASSLTGNSGNTIYF	TGCGCCAGCAGCTTGACAGGCAACTCTGGAAACACCATATATTTT
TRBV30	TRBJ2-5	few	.	CAWSPGLQETQYF	TGTGCCTGGAGCCCAGGCCTACAAGAGACCCAGTACTTC
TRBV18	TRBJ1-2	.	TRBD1	CASSPGQGHYGYTF	TGTGCCAGCTCACCGGGACAGGGCCACTATGGCTACACCTTC
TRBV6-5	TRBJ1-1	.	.	CASSYPGMNTEAFF	TGTGCCAGCAGTTACCCAGGGATGAACACTGAAGCTTTCTTT
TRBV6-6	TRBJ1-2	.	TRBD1	CASSTRTGSYGYTF	TGTGCCAGCAGTACGCGGACAGGGAGCTATGGCTACACCTTC
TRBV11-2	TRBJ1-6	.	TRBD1	CASSSRQGSGDLEAPLHF	TGTGCCAGCAGCTCCCGACAGGGTAGTGGCGACCTTGAGGCCCCCCTCCACTTT
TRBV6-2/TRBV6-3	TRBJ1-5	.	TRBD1	CASSGGQGGQPQHF	TGTGCCAGCAGTGGCGGACAGGGGGGACAGCCCCAGCATTTT
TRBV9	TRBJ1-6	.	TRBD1	CASRDRVLNSPLHF	TGTGCCAGCAGAGACAGGGTGCTGAATTCACCCCTCCACTTT
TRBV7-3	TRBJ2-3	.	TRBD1	CASSLGTGDTDTQYF	TGTGCCAGCAGCTTGGGGACAGGGGACACAGATACGCAGTATTTT
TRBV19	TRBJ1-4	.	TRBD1	CASSIGQGIDEKLFF	TGTGCCAGTAGTATCGGACAGGGAATAGATGAAAAACTGTTTTTT
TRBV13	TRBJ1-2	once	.	CASSLSPRGIPGYTF	TGTGCCAGCAGCTTATCGCCCAGAGGGATTCCGGGCTACACCTTC
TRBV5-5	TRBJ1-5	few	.	CASSSLRGPGEPQHF	TGTGCCAGCAGCTCGCTCAGGGGCCCCGGGGAGCCCCAGCATTTT
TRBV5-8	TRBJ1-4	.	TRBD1	CASTRTGLGEKLFF	TGTGCCAGCACGCGGACAGGACTTGGCGAAAAACTGTTTTTT
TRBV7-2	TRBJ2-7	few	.	CASSPASGGHYEQYF	TGTGCCAGCAGCCCCGCGTCCGGGGGGCACTACGAGCAGTACTTC
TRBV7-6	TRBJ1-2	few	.	CASSLTGYYGYTF	TGTGCCAGCAGCTTAACGGGATACTATGGCTACACCTTC
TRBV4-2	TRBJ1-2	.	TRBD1	CASSSRTGPREYGYTF	TGTGCCAGCAGCTCGCGGACAGGGCCTCGGGAGTATGGCTACACCTTC
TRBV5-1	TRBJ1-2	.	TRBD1	CASSLRDRGYYGYTF	TGCGCCAGCAGCTTGCGGGACAGGGGATATTATGGCTACACCTTC
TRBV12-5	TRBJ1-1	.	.	CASGLDGVGSNTEAFF	TGTGCTAGTGGTTTGGACGGAGTAGGAAGTAACACTGAAGCTTTCTTT
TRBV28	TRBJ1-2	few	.	CASSSRVYTF	TGTGCCAGCAGTTCTCGGGTCTACACCTTC
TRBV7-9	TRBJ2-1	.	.	CASSFGTEQFF	TGTGCCAGCAGCTTCGGGACAGAGCAGTTCTTC